The present entry profiles one T cell receptor beta chain with its context. Its antigen is unknown. Produced via immunoSEQ multiplex PCR; TCRdb's table is partial and in-frame only. Here the sample spans around 58,000 clones, about 80% being singletons. Germline loops: CDR1 SGHVS, CDR2 FNYEAQ. V was trimmed by 0 bases and J by 1 base, leaving 12 bases between them. There are 16 residues in the CDR3. The data originate from a study of a mutant IDH1 vaccine in newly diagnosed glioma. About the research overall: Of treated patients, approximately 62% were men and approximately 40% women, averaging around 44 years. Patients were pretreated with radiotherapy, temozolomide, or both, mostly both.

Time point: week 5, during vaccination. The study gave 300 ug of mutant IDH1 20-mer peptide per vaccine dose, with topical imiquimod. Donors harbored newly found WHO grade 3 or 4 IDH1-mutant, ATRX-lost astrocytomas. Study-level findings and limits: There seemed to be no relation between pseudoprogression and changes in top peripheral T cell clonotypes.

The origin of this receptor is a man aged 25 to 45 with glioma. The rearrangement uses TRBV7-6 and TRBJ1-1; D is unclear. The source material was PBMCs, sampled from a glioma patient whose treatment included an IDH1 peptide vaccine. Here the CDR3 DNA reads TGTGCCAGCAGCTTAGCCGAAGGGCTGGGGAACACTGAAGCTTTCTTT. Protein product: CASSLAEGLGNTEAFF.